The T cell receptor beta chain described here comes from a study of monozygotic twins with inflammatory bowel disease (dated by TCRdb to the late 2010s). Some background on the complete study: A total of roughly 28 monozygotic twin pairs were included in the full study, comprising nine German pairs (four IBD-concordant, five IBD-discordant) and 19 IBD-discordant Danish pairs. Within discordant pairs, disease-associated traits were sought mainly by comparing IBD patients with their genetically identical healthy co-twins. Each individual had, on average, about 151 000 unique TCRalpha sequences and 181 000 unique TCRbeta sequences available for analysis.

The germline V gene yields SNHLY for CDR1 and FYNNEI for CDR2. Including cysteine and phenylalanine, the CDR3 has 13 amino acids. No DNA sequence was recorded. Study-level results and caveats: TCRbeta repertoire diversity, by inverse Simpson index, was decreased in IBD patients compared with their healthy co-twins. No single strong signal or clonotype linked to IBD turned up in the results, so the idea that one exists was not supported. Fewer clonotypes were shared with other individuals by IBD patients than by healthy twins, most markedly in patients showing signs of disease activity. Distinction between different T cell subtypes could not be achieved in the analysis. Repertoire similarity did not differ between concordant and discordant twins, which could be due to limited statistical power. Background noise and inter-individual variability may have been introduced into the repertoires by the differing immunosuppressive treatments among patients.

Library preparation used 5' RACE. For each TCR library, 3,000 to 4,000 ng of total RNA was used. For each sample, cDNA synthesis was carried out in eight separate reactions using SMARTScribe reverse transcriptase. During cDNA synthesis, unique molecular identifiers containing a 6-nucleotide sample barcode were introduced by template switching. Amplification of TCRalpha and TCRbeta cDNA involved two nested PCRs of approximately 17 and 9 cycles, and each PCR was followed by bead purification. Before amplification, the cDNA was treated with uracil DNA-glycosylase and purified using the QIAquick PCR purification kit. The second PCR added Illumina TruSeq-compatible adapters along with sample-specific barcodes. TapeStation and Qubit were used to check library quality and concentration, and 5 to 6.5 ng of each library went into the pool. Sequencing of pooled libraries was carried out on an Illumina HiSeq2500 single-index Rapid Run using 2 x 100 bp reads and custom sequencing primers. The original methods were these. PCR and sequencing errors were corrected by UMI-based consensus assembly using MiGEC version 1.2.6. MiXCR version 2.1.1 was used to carry out V(D)J alignment, clonotype assembly and CDR3 extraction. To normalise gene usage, clonotype sharing and MAIT/NKT TCR abundance, the top 1000, 10 000 and 20 000 clonotypes in each sample were analysed. After downsampling to 27 000 UMIs, diversity was calculated as the inverse Simpson index using the vegan R package. Paired Mann-Whitney U tests on discordant twin pairs were used, with Benjamini-Hochberg multiple-testing correction. TCRdb reprocessed the reads into one record per CDR3 protein sequence, lacking DNA. The V and J calls and clone size are TCRdb's, not the authors'. This sample's records show about 380,000 distinct CDR3 sequences. Just over 2.5% of the sample goes to the ten largest clones.

An approximately 2.5 ml peripheral blood sample was drawn into PAXgene tubes per donor and stored at -80°C. Without any T cell sorting, total RNA was extracted from whole blood using the PAXgene blood miRNA kit on an automated QIAcube. Peripheral blood from monozygotic twin pairs who were concordant or discordant for inflammatory bowel disease underwent deep TCRalpha and TCRbeta repertoire profiling using unique molecular barcoding. Smoking habits were recorded for all twin pairs, and individuals were classified as current, former or never smokers. Details on this clonotype: The antigen this receptor binds is unknown.

The clonotype comes from a human donor with ulcerative colitis or Crohn's disease, or a healthy co-twin of an affected twin (not recorded which). Material for sequencing was blood. Recombination joined TRBV2 with TRBJ2-7; the TRBD1 assignment by TCRdb is unverifiable without DNA. CDR3 loop: CASSGQVKGEQYF.